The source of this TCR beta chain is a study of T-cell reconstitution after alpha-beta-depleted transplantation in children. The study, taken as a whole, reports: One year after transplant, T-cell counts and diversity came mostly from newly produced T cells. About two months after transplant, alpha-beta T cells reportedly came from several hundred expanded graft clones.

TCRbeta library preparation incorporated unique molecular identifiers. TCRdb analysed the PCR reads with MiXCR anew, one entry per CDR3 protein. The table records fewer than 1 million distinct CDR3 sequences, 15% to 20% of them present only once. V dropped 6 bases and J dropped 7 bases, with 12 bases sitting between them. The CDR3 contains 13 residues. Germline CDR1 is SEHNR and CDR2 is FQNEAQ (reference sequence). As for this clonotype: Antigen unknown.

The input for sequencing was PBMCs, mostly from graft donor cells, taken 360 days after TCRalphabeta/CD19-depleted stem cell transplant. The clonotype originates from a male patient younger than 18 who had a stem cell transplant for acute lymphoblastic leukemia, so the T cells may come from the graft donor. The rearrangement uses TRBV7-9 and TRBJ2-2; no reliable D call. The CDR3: CASSFAAGGELFF. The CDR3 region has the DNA TGTGCCAGCAGTTTCGCCGCCGGCGGGGAGCTGTTTTTT.